The next 23 T cell receptor beta chains were all read from a single sample in a study of blood T cell repertoires in COVID-19. Method: immunoSEQ multiplex PCR; TCRdb's copy keeps in-frame clones and lacks some. The sample holds some 160,000 clones, roughly 90% seen once. Sequencing was carried out using peripheral blood. All receptors come from a man aged 55-75 years with acute or convalescent COVID-19.

The chain carries TRBV27 and TRBJ2-1, with D perhaps matching TRBD2 (5 bases). The germline V and J ends were trimmed by 0 bases and 8 bases, with 11 bases remaining between them. Germline CDR1 is MNHEY and CDR2 is SMNVEV (reference sequence). The CDR3 has 14 amino acids. The CDR3 DNA reads as TGTGCCAGCAGTTTATCGTCGCCCGGGGATGAGCAGTTCTTC. This codes for CASSLSSPGDEQFF.

This chain uses TRBV5-6 with TRBJ2-7; no clear D. This CDR3 region has 13 residues. Trimming left V 1 base short and J 2 bases short, with 7 bases between. Germline V gene sequence: CDR1 SGHDT, CDR2 YYEEEE. The CDR3 sequence: CASSLWQTYEQYF. CDR3 sequence (DNA): TGTGCCAGCAGCTTGTGGCAGACCTACGAGCAGTACTTC.

The chain has TRBV5-1 and TRBJ1-4, with 9 bases matching TRBD1. The CDR3 length is 14 residues. In germline, CDR1 is SGHRS, CDR2 YFSETQ. With 4 bases clipped from V and 8 bases from J, the junction kept 6 bases outside the gene matches. The CDR3, as DNA: TGCGCCAGCAGCAGGGGACAGGGTTGGGAAAAACTGTTTTTT. This encodes CASSRGQGWEKLFF.

The CDR3 coding sequence is TGTGCCAGCAGTGGTAACTCCCCGAACACCGGGGAGCTGTTTTTT. This gives the protein CASSGNSPNTGELFF. The chain employs TRBV2 and TRBJ2-2; no clear D. The length of the CDR3 is 15 residues. CDR1 and CDR2 from the germline V gene are SNHLY and FYNNEI. V was trimmed by 4 bases and J by 0 bases, leaving 9 bases between them.

The gene calls are TRBV2 and TRBJ1-2; D is unclear. The ends were cut back, 6 bases at V and 3 bases at J, with 11 bases in the middle. The CDR3 extends over 13 amino acids. Germline CDR1 reads SNHLY; CDR2 reads FYNNEI. In DNA form, the CDR3 reads TGTGCCAGCAGCCCTGACACGGACTATGGCTACACCTTC. Translation: CASSPDTDYGYTF.

V and J are TRBV14 and TRBJ2-5; the match to TRBD1 covers 8 bases. Trimming at V came to 2 bases and at J to 4 bases, leaving 9 bases not matched to a gene. The CDR3 sequence is 16 residues long. Germline V CDR1 and CDR2: SGHDN, FVKESK. CDR3 in DNA: TGTGCCAGCAGCCAATGGCAGGGGGCCGGTGGAGAGACCCAGTACTTC. Protein sequence: CASSQWQGAGGETQYF.

The chain combines TRBV6-5 with TRBJ2-2; 7 bases line up with TRBD2. Germline values: CDR1 MNHEY, CDR2 SVGAGI. V shed 6 bases and J 0 bases; nucleotides not matched to a gene: 4. This CDR3 has 15 residues. CDR3: CASSQGLTNTGELFF. In nucleotides, the CDR3 is TGTGCCAGCAGCCAGGGACTAACGAACACCGGGGAGCTGTTTTTT.

The V and J genes are TRBV6-1 and TRBJ2-7, with a possible D match to TRBD2 (5 bases). V was clipped by 3 bases and J by 5 bases, with 5 bases between them. The CDR3 is 11 amino acids. CDR1 and CDR2 from the germline V gene are MNHNS and SASEGT. CDR3 in amino acids: CASSDGNEQYF. In DNA form, the CDR3 reads TGTGCCAGCAGTGACGGGAACGAGCAGTACTTC.

The V call is TRBV7-2, the J call TRBJ2-1; D perhaps matches TRBD2 (6 bases). Germline values: CDR1 SGHTA, CDR2 FQGNSA. V was pared by 5 bases and J by 1 base, with 12 bases between. The CDR3 totals 15 residues. In nucleotides, the CDR3 is TGTGCCAGCAGCCGCTCGCGGGGATCCTACAATGAGCAGTTCTTC. This sequence encodes CASSRSRGSYNEQFF.

The V call is TRBV3-1 (or the pseudogene TRBV3-2), the J call TRBJ2-3; D ambiguous. CDR1 and CDR2 from the germline V gene are LGHDT and YNNKEL (reference sequence). The V end was cut by 4 bases, the J end by 6 bases, with 14 bases between. This CDR3 has 14 amino acids. CDR3 DNA sequence: TGTGCCAGCAGCCCAAGAGAAGGAGTGGATACGCAGTATTTT. Translating gives CASSPREGVDTQYF.

A few counts support this clone. CDR3 residues: CASSREGLYEQYF. In DNA, the CDR3 is TGTGCCAGCAGTAGGGAGGGGCTCTACGAGCAGTACTTC. The chain recombines TRBV6-5 with TRBJ2-7; TRBD2 aligns across 7 bases. In germline, CDR1 is MNHEY, CDR2 SVGAGI. The CDR3 runs to 13 residues. With V trimmed by 5 bases and J by 3 bases, 4 bases remained unmatched.

The J gene is TRBJ1-2, the V gene TRBV6-2 or TRBV6-3; D call uncertain. The CDR3 length is 16 residues. With 6 bases removed from V and 7 bases from J, the gap between germline ends came to 24 bases. The V gene's germline CDR1 is MNHEY and CDR2 SVGEGT. CDR3 nucleotide sequence: TGTGCCAGCAGCTTCGATTCGATTGGTCCTCGGAGTGGCTACACCTTC. It yields the protein CASSFDSIGPRSGYTF.

V is TRBV10-3 and J is TRBJ2-1; 16 bases agree with TRBD2. With 6 bases clipped from V and 4 bases from J, the junction kept 3 bases outside the gene matches. This CDR3 has 16 residues. Germline V lookup: CDR1 ENHRY, CDR2 SYGVKD. For the CDR3, the DNA is TGTGCCATCAGGCCGGGACTAGCGGGGGGGTACAATGAGCAGTTCTTC. It specifies CAIRPGLAGGYNEQFF.

This sequence joins TRBV13 and TRBJ1-2; 7 nucleotides agree with TRBD1. Germline values: CDR1 PRHDT, CDR2 FYEKMQ (reference sequence). CDR3 length equals 14 residues. V lost 1 base, J lost 8 bases, and 7 bases stayed unmatched. The CDR3 DNA follows: TGTGCCAGCAGCTTAGCCAGGGGGAATCAGGGCTACACCTTC. Translation gives CASSLARGNQGYTF.

The chain has TRBV3-1 (or the pseudogene TRBV3-2) and TRBJ2-4; the match to TRBD2 covers 10 bases. This CDR3 spans 19 amino acids. Germline V gene sequence: CDR1 LGHDT, CDR2 YNNKEL (reference sequence). With V trimmed by 0 bases and J by 0 bases, 8 bases remained unmatched. This CDR3 reads CASSQDPRTSGIAKNIQYF. In nucleotides, the CDR3 is TGTGCCAGCAGCCAAGACCCCCGGACTAGCGGAATAGCCAAAAACATTCAGTACTTC.

The chain employs TRBV7-2 and TRBJ1-1; TRBD1 is a possible D gene (5 bases). V gave up 4 bases and J gave up 0 bases, with 12 bases separating them. The CDR3 extends over 15 amino acids. Per the germline V gene, CDR1 is SGHTA and CDR2 is FQGNSA. The CDR3 DNA reads as TGTGCCAGCAGCTACACCCTGACAGTGAACACTGAAGCTTTCTTT. It yields the protein CASSYTLTVNTEAFF.

This chain joins TRBV24-1 and TRBJ2-1, with D hard to call. Germline CDR1 reads KGHDR; CDR2 reads SFDVKD. The CDR3 runs to 18 residues. With 5 bases removed from V and 3 bases from J, the gap between germline ends came to 22 bases. The CDR3 loop is CATSVAPSQGHYYNEQFF. CDR3 nucleotides: TGTGCCACCAGTGTCGCGCCTTCACAAGGCCACTACTACAATGAGCAGTTCTTC.

The genes are TRBV14 and TRBJ1-3; D is possibly TRBD1 (5 bases). The CDR3 has 15 amino acids. V was shortened by 0 bases and J by 4 bases, with 10 bases between the two germline ends. From germline, CDR1 is SGHDN and CDR2 FVKESK. The CDR3 sequence is CASSQDSGRGNTIYF. CDR3 bases: TGTGCCAGCAGCCAAGATTCAGGGAGGGGAAACACCATATATTTT.

The gene calls are TRBV24-1 and TRBJ1-2; D is uncertain. This CDR3 spans 11 amino acids. Germline values: CDR1 KGHDR, CDR2 SFDVKD. Trimming took 4 bases from V and 8 from J, leaving 7 bases between them. DNA of the CDR3: TGTGCCACCAGTGACCCCCTAGGCTACACCTTC. Amino acids: CATSDPLGYTF.

This chain links TRBV6-6 with TRBJ2-1, with 8 positions matching TRBD2. This CDR3 spans 15 amino acids. V lost 0 bases to trimming and J lost 9 bases; unmatched junction nucleotides: 7. Germline loops: CDR1 MNHNY, CDR2 SVGAGI (reference sequence). CDR3 bases: TGTGCCAGCAGTTACTCGCAGCGGGGGATGGGTGAGCAGTTCTTC. Its translation: CASSYSQRGMGEQFF.

The rearrangement links TRBV12-5 to TRBJ1-4; weak D call: TRBD1 (6 bases). V was cut by 6 bases and J by 7 bases, with 18 bases left in between. CDR1 is LGHNT, CDR2 FRNRAP, per germline. The CDR3 spans 15 residues. The CDR3 spells CASGNIRGPPEKLFF. As DNA, the CDR3 is TGTGCTAGTGGAAATATCAGGGGACCTCCTGAAAAACTGTTTTTT.

The J gene is TRBJ2-5, the V gene TRBV11-1; TRBD1 agrees at 9 bases. Germline V gene sequence: CDR1 SGHAT, CDR2 FQDESV (reference sequence). The CDR3 extends over 15 amino acids. V gave up 8 bases and J gave up 4 bases; unmatched junction bases: 11. CDR3 bases: TGTGCCAGCCGTTCGGGGACAGGGCAAATAGAGACCCAGTACTTC. It translates to CASRSGTGQIETQYF.

V is TRBV29-1 and J is TRBJ1-4, with a tentative D call TRBD1 (6 bases). The V and J ends lost 6 bases and 8 bases respectively, with 16 bases between them. The germline CDR1 and CDR2 sequences are SQVTM and ANQGSEA. CDR3 length equals 13 residues. As DNA, the CDR3 is TGCAGCGTACGGGCCAACAGGGACGAAAAACTGTTTTTT. Its translation is CSVRANRDEKLFF.